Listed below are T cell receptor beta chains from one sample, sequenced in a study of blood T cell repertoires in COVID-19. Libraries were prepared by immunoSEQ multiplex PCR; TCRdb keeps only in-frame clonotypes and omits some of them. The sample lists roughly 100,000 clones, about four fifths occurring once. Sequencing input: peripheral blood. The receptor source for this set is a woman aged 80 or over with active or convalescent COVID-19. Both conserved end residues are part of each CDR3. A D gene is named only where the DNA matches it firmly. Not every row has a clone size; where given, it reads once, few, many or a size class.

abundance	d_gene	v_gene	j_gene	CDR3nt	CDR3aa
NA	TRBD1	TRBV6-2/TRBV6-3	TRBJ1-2	TGTGCCAGCAGCCCCCAGGGACAGGGCTATATTCTCTATGGCTACACCTTC	CASSPQGQGYILYGYTF
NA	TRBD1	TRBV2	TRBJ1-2	TGTGCCAGCCGTGGAGGGGGCGCGGGGTATGGCTACACCTTC	CASRGGGAGYGYTF
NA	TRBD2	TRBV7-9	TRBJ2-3	TGTGCCAGCAGCCCCGGCGCGGGGGGGGGCACAGATACGCAGTATTTT	CASSPGAGGGTDTQYF
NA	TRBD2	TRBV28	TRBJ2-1	TGTGCCAGCGCATTGGGCGGGAGTTACAATGAGCAGTTCTTC	CASALGGSYNEQFF
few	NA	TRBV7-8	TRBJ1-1	TGTGCCAGCGGGGCCGAGCGATTGAACACTGAAGCTTTCTTT	CASGAERLNTEAFF
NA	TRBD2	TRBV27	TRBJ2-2	TGTGCCAGCAGTTTATACCCGCCGGGGGGACGAACCGGGGAGCTGTTTTTT	CASSLYPPGGRTGELFF
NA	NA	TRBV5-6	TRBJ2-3	TGTGCCAGCAGCGGTGCTCTAGCAATCACAGATACGCAGTATTTT	CASSGALAITDTQYF
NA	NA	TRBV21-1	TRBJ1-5	TGTGCCAGCAGCACTATAGGGGGCTTCAATCAGCCCCAGCATTTT	CASSTIGGFNQPQHF
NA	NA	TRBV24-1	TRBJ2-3	TGTGCCACCAGCGACGAAGACAGGACTAGCACAGATACGCAGTATTTT	CATSDEDRTSTDTQYF
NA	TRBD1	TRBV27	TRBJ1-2	TGTGCCAGCGGAAGGCCGGACAGGGTATATGGCTACACCTTC	CASGRPDRVYGYTF
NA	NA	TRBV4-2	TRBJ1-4	TGTGCCAGCAGCCAAGGGGGTCCGTTAGGGGGTAATGAAAAACTGTTTTTT	CASSQGGPLGGNEKLFF
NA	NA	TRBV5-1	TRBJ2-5	TGCGCCAGCAGCTGGGGGCCCTCGGGGTTCGAGACCCAGTACTTC	CASSWGPSGFETQYF
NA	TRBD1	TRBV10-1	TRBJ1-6	TGCGCCACCATAAACGAACAGGGGTGGGATTCACCCCTCCACTTT	CATINEQGWDSPLHF
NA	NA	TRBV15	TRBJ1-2	TGTGCCACCAGCAGAGGCGATTCTAACTATGGCTACACCTTC	CATSRGDSNYGYTF
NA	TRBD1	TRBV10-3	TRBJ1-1	TGTGCCATCCGACAACAGGATACTTCCGGGACAGCCGAGAATGAAGCTTTCTTT	CAIRQQDTSGTAENEAFF
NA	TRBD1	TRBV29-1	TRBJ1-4	TGCAGCGCCCGTACAGGGGAGACTAATGAAAAACTGTTTTTT	CSARTGETNEKLFF
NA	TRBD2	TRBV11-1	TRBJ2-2	TGTGCCAGCAGAGAGCCGCGGGGGACTAGAACCGGGGAGCTGTTTTTT	CASREPRGTRTGELFF
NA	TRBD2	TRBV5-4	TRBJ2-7	TGTGCCAGCAGCTTGGTGGGGGGCGCTAGCGGGAGGCGGTACGAGCAGTACTTC	CASSLVGGASGRRYEQYF
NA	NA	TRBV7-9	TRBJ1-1	TGTGCCAGCAGCTTTCGGACAGCCATGAACACTGAAGCTTTCTTT	CASSFRTAMNTEAFF
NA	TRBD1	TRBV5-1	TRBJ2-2	TGCGCCAGCAGCTTGGCAGGGACAGGGGGCACCGGGGAGCTGTTTTTT	CASSLAGTGGTGELFF
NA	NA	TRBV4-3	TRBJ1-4	TGCGCCAGCAGCCAAGATCGACGGAGATCTAATGAAAAACTGTTTTTT	CASSQDRRRSNEKLFF
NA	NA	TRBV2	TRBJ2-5	TGTGCCAGCAGTGAAGACCCTCGGGGGACCCAGTACTTC	CASSEDPRGTQYF
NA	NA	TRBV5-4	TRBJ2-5	TGTGCCAGCAGCTTGGAACGGGGCCAAGAGACCCAGTACTTC	CASSLERGQETQYF
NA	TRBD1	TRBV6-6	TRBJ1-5	TGTGCCAGCAGTTACGGACAGGGCTCTCAGCCCCAGCATTTT	CASSYGQGSQPQHF
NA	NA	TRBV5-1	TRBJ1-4	TGCGCCAGCAGCTCTCAGAGGTCCGGCGAAAAACTGTTTTTT	CASSSQRSGEKLFF
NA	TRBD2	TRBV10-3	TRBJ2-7	TGTGCCATCAGTTTTAGCGGGAGTGTCTACGAGCAGTACTTC	CAISFSGSVYEQYF
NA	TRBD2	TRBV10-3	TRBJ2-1	TGTGCCATCAGTGCGCCGGGGGGGCAGGGTAGGCGGAATGAGCAGTTCTTC	CAISAPGGQGRRNEQFF
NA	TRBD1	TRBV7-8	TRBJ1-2	TGTGCCAGCAGCTTATCCTGGACAGGGAACTATGGCTACACCTTC	CASSLSWTGNYGYTF
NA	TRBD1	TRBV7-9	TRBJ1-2	TGTGCCAGCAGCTCGCCCGGACAGGGCAATGGCTATACCTTC	CASSSPGQGNGYTF
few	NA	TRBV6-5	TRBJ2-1	TGTGCCAGCAATACCAGGGGAGAGTGGTTCTTC	CASNTRGEWFF
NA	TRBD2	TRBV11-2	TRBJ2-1	TGTGCCAGCAGCTTATTAGGGGGGCTAGCGGGATCGAATGAGCAGTTCTTC	CASSLLGGLAGSNEQFF
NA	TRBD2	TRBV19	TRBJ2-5	TGTGCCAGTAGTATCGCCCTAGCGGGGGGGCAAGAGACCCAGTACTTC	CASSIALAGGQETQYF
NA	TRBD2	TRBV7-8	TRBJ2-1	TGTGCCAGCAGTCGGACTAGCAGCTCCTACAATGAGCAGTTCTTC	CASSRTSSSYNEQFF
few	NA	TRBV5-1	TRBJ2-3	TGCGCCAGCAGCAGAGAGACAGCCACAGATACGCAGTATTTT	CASSRETATDTQYF
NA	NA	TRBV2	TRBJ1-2	TGTGCCAGCAGTGTTAAGAGGGTAGGACAGCCTTTCCACTATGGCTACACCTTC	CASSVKRVGQPFHYGYTF
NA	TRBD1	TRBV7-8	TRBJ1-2	TGTGCCAGCAGCTCTCAGACAGGGGGGTATGGCTACACCTTC	CASSSQTGGYGYTF
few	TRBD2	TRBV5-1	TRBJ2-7	TGCGCCAGCAGCTGGGGACTAGCGGTTGGATACGAGCAGTACTTC	CASSWGLAVGYEQYF
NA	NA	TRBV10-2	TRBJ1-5	TGCGCCAGCAGTGAGTCTAATAGCAATCAGCCCCAGCATTTT	CASSESNSNQPQHF
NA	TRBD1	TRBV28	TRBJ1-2	TGTGCCAGCAGTTCGCGGGGACAGGCGAGGGTCTATGGCTACACCTTC	CASSSRGQARVYGYTF
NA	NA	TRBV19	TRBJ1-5	TGTGCCAGTAGCCGACAGGCCAACTATCAGCCCCAGCATTTT	CASSRQANYQPQHF
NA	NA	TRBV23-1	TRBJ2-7	TGCGCCAGCAGTCAGTCGACTAGGGATCCCTACGAGCAGTACTTC	CASSQSTRDPYEQYF
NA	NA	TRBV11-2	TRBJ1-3	TGTGCCAGCAGCTTAGCAGGGTCGGGAAACACCATATATTTT	CASSLAGSGNTIYF
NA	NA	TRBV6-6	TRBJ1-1	TGTGCCAGCAGTTATGGGTACAGGGCAAAGAACACTGAAGCTTTCTTT	CASSYGYRAKNTEAFF
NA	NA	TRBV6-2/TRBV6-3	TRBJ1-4	TGTGCCAGCAGTTACTCTCGCCCGGATGAAAAACTGTTTTTT	CASSYSRPDEKLFF
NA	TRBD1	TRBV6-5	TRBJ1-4	TGTGCCAGCAGCTCGACAGGGGGGAATGAAAAACTGTTTTTT	CASSSTGGNEKLFF
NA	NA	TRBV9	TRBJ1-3	TGTGCCAGCACCCAGGGGAGCTCTGGAAACACCATATATTTT	CASTQGSSGNTIYF
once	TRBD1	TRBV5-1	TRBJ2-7	TGCGCCAGCAGCGCGGGGCGGGGACAGGGGAATTTTTTACGTCCCTACGAGCAGTACTTC	CASSAGRGQGNFLRPYEQYF
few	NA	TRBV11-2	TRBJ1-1	TGTGCCAGCAGCTTAGATGGGGCGATGAACACTGAAGCTTTCTTT	CASSLDGAMNTEAFF
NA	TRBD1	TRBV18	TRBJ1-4	TGTGCCAGCTCACCCTCCTCGTACAGGGGCGCTTATGAAAAACTGTTTTTT	CASSPSSYRGAYEKLFF
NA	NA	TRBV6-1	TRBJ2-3	TGTGCCAGCAGTGACCAGACAGATACGCAGTATTTT	CASSDQTDTQYF
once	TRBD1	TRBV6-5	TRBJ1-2	TGTGCCAGCAGTACCGAGACAGGGGGATATGGCTACACCTTC	CASSTETGGYGYTF
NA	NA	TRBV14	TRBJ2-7	TGTGCCAGCAGCCATCGAGGGCTCGAGCAGTACTTC	CASSHRGLEQYF
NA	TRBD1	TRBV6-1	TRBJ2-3	TGTGCCAGCAGTGAAGGAGACAGGGGAGCAGATACGCAGTATTTT	CASSEGDRGADTQYF
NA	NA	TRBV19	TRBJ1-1	TGTGCCACCCGACAGACTGAAGCTTTCTTT	CATRQTEAFF
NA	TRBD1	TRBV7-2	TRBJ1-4	TGTGCCAGCAGCCCAGACAGGGCTACTGAAAAACTGTTTTTT	CASSPDRATEKLFF
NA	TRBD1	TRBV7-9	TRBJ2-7	TGTGCCAGCAGCTTAGGCTGGCGGACAGGGGATTCCTCCTACGAGCAGTACTTC	CASSLGWRTGDSSYEQYF
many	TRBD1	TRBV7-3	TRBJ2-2	TGTGCCAGCAGCCTGGGACAGACGAACACCGGGGAGCTGTTTTTT	CASSLGQTNTGELFF
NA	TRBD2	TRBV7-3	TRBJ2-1	TGTGCCAGCAGCTCCTTCGGGACTAGCCTTGGGAATGAGCAGTTCTTC	CASSSFGTSLGNEQFF